A single sample is the source of the 9 T cell receptor beta chains below, sequenced in a study of blood T cells in healthy people across ages. Sample-barcoded 5' priming and a J-beta primer mix drove a second PCR of roughly 7 to 11 cycles. TCRdb passed the 5' RACE reads through MiXCR, listing each CDR3 protein once. The sample carries fewer than 900,000 distinct CDR3 sequences, approximately 35% recorded once. Material: blood. The receptors shown here come from a man younger than 35 in good health.

This clonotype appeared many times. CDR3 in DNA: TGCGCCAGCAGCCAAGTCCCAGGGTTTCAAGATACGCAGTATTTT. Amino acids: CASSQVPGFQDTQYF. The rearrangement joins TRBV4-3 to TRBJ2-3; TRBD1 might be the D (5 bases). The V end was cut by 1 base, the J end by 5 bases, with 13 bases between. Looked up from germline, CDR1 is LGHNA and CDR2 is YSLEER. This CDR3 contains 15 residues.

This clonotype was counted at least ten times. The V and J genes are TRBV12-3 or TRBV12-4 and TRBJ2-3, with D possibly TRBD1 on 5 matching bases. Trimming shortened V by 1 base and J by 4 bases, and 6 bases separated the two germline ends. This CDR3 is 13 amino acids long. CDR3 in DNA: TGTGCCAGCAGTTTAGAAGGGGCAGATACGCAGTATTTT. Amino acids: CASSLEGADTQYF.

The J gene is TRBJ1-1, the V gene TRBV27; D gene unclear. The CDR3 covers 15 residues. Germline assignment: CDR1 MNHEY and CDR2 SMNVEV (reference sequence). Trimming took 3 bases from V and 1 from J, leaving 12 bases between them. CDR3 region: CASSLRGLKNTEAFF. CDR3 bases: TGTGCCAGCAGTTTGAGAGGGTTGAAGAACACTGAAGCTTTCTTT.

The chain couples TRBV12-3 or TRBV12-4 to TRBJ2-1; D is unclear. CDR3 length equals 12 residues. V was cut by 6 bases and J by 7 bases, with 10 bases left in between. The CDR3 DNA sequence: TGTGCCAGCAGCCCAAAGCCAAATGAGCAGTTCTTC. This gives the protein CASSPKPNEQFF.

The chain has TRBV3-1 and TRBJ2-7; TRBD2 matches 8 bases. CDR1 is LGHDT, CDR2 YNNKEL, per germline (reference sequence). V lost 4 bases and J lost 3; bases outside the gene matches: 5. CDR3 length: 14 residues. This chain's CDR3 is CASSLGTSYYEQYF. The CDR3 DNA is TGTGCCAGCAGCCTCGGGACTAGTTACTACGAGCAGTACTTC.

This clonotype was seen at least ten times. The rearrangement uses TRBV10-3 and TRBJ2-3; D may be TRBD2 (7 bases). Between the trimmed V and J ends, which lost 11 bases and 0 bases, there was a span of 15 bases. This CDR3 has 14 residues. Germline CDR1 and CDR2: ENHRY and SYGVKD. DNA for the CDR3: TGTGCCGCCAGGGAGGGGGGAAGCACAGATACGCAGTATTTT. Protein product: CAAREGGSTDTQYF.

This chain links TRBV20-1 with TRBJ1-4, with a weak D call TRBD1 (5 bases). The CDR3 has 15 residues. Germline-derived CDR1 and CDR2 are DFQATT and SNEGSKA (reference sequence). Trimming stripped 0 bases from V and 8 bases from J, with 16 bases between. The CDR3 nucleotides are TGCAGTGCTAGAGATCCGAAGGGGTTGGAAGAAAAACTGTTTTTT. Protein product: CSARDPKGLEEKLFF.

There are many counts of this clonotype. This chain links TRBV28 with TRBJ2-5; weak D call: TRBD2 (6 bases). V lost 0 bases, J lost 0 bases, and 11 bases lay in between. Germline-derived CDR1 and CDR2 are MDHEN and SYDVKM. This CDR3 is built from 16 residues. The chain's CDR3 is CASSLWGGWYQETQYF. The CDR3 nucleotides read TGTGCCAGCAGTTTATGGGGGGGATGGTACCAAGAGACCCAGTACTTC.

This clonotype was detected many times. The rearrangement joins TRBV7-9 to TRBJ2-3; unclear D gene. CDR1 is SEHNR, CDR2 FQNEAQ, per germline (reference sequence). V was pared by 2 bases and J by 1 base, with 7 bases between. This CDR3 has 14 amino acids. This chain's CDR3 is CASSLNGGTDTQYF. Here the CDR3 DNA reads TGTGCCAGCAGCTTAAATGGGGGCACAGATACGCAGTATTTT.